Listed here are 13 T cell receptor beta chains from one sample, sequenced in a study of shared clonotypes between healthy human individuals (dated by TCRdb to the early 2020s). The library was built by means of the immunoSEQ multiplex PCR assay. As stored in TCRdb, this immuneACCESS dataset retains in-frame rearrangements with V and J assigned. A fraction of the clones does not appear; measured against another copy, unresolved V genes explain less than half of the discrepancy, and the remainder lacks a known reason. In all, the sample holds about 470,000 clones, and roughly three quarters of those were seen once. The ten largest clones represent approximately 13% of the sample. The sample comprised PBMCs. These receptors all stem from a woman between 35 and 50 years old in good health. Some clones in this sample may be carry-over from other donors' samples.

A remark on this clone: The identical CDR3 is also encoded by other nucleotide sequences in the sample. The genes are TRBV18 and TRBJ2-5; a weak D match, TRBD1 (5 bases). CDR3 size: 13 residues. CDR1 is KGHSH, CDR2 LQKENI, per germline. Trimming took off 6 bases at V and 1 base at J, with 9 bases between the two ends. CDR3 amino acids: CASSPDSQETQYF. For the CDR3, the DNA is TGTGCCAGCTCGCCAGACAGCCAAGAGACCCAGTACTTC.

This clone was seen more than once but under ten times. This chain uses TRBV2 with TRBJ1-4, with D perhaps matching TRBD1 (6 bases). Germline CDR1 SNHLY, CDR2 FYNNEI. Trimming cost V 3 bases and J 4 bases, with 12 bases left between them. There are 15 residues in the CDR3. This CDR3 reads CASSDQGPINEKLFF. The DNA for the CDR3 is TGTGCCAGCAGTGACCAGGGGCCCATTAATGAAAAACTGTTTTTT.

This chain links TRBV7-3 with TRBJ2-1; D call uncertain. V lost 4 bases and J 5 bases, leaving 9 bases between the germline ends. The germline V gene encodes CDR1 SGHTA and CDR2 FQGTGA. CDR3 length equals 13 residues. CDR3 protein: CASSSNSDNEQFF. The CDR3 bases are TGTGCCAGCAGCTCAAACTCGGACAATGAGCAGTTCTTC.

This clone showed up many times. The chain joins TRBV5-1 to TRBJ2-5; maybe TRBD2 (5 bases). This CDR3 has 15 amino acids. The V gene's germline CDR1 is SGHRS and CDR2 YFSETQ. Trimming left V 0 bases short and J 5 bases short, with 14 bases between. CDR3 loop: CASSLGGSGGETQYF. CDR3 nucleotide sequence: TGCGCCAGCAGCTTGGGAGGGAGCGGCGGGGAGACCCAGTACTTC.

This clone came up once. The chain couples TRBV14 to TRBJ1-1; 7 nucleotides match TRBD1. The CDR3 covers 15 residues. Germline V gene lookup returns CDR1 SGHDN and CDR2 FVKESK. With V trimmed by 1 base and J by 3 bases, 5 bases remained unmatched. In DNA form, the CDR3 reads TGTGCCAGCAGCCAAGGACAGGGCGGAGACACTGAAGCTTTCTTT. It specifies CASSQGQGGDTEAFF.

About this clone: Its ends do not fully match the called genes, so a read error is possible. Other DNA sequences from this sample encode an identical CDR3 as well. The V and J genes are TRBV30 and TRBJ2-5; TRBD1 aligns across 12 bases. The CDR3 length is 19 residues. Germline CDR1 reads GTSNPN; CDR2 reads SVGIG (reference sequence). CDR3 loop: CAWSVLKKGQGAGQETQYF. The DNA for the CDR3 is TGTGCATGGAGTGTACTGAAAAAGGGACAGGGGGCGGGCCAAGAGACCCAGTACTTC.

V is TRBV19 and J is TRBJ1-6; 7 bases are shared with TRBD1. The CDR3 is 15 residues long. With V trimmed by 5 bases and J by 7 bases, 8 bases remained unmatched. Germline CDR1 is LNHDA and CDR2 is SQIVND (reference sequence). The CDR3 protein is CASSPSGTVNSPLHF. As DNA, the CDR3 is TGTGCCAGTAGTCCCTCCGGGACAGTGAATTCACCCCTCCACTTT.

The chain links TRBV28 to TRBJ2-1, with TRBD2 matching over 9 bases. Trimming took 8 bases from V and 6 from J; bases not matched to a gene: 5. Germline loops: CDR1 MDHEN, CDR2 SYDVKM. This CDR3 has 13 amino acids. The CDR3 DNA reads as TGTGCCAGCGGTAGCGGGAGTGGCAATGAGCAGTTCTTC. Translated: CASGSGSGNEQFF.

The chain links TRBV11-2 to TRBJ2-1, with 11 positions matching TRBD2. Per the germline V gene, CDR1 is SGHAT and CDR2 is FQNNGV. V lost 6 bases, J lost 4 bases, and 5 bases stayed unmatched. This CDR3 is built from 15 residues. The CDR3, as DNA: TGTGCCAGCAGACCGACTAGCGGGGATTACAATGAGCAGTTCTTC. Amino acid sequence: CASRPTSGDYNEQFF. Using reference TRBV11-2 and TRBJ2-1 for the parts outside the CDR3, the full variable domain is EAGVAQSPRYKIIEKRQSVAFWCNPISGHATLYWYQQILGQGPKLLIQFQNNGVVDDSQLPKDRFSAERLKGVDSTLKIQPAKLEDSAVYLCASRPTSGDYNEQFFGPGTRLTVL.

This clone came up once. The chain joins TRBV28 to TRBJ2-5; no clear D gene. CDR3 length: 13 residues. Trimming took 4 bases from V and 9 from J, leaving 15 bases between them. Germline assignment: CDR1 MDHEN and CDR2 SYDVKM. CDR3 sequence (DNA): TGTGCCAGCAGTTCCCGGGTCCCCGGACCCCAGTACTTC. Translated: CASSSRVPGPQYF.

The CDR3 reads CASSQEVTFLNEQFF. CDR3 in DNA: TGCGCCAGCAGCCAAGAGGTAACGTTTCTGAATGAGCAGTTCTTC. V is TRBV4-1 and J is TRBJ2-1, with D uncertain. The CDR3 covers 15 residues. The germline V gene has CDR1 MGHRA and CDR2 YSYEKL. V dropped 0 bases and J dropped 7 bases, with 13 bases sitting between them.

The CDR3 spells CASSLGAGAGNTIYF. The DNA for the CDR3 is TGTGCCAGCAGCTTAGGGGCAGGAGCTGGAAACACCATATATTTT. This chain connects TRBV7-9 to TRBJ1-3; D gene unclear. V dropped 1 base and J dropped 2 bases, with 9 bases sitting between them. Germline CDR1 reads SEHNR; CDR2 reads FQNEAQ (reference sequence). CDR3 size: 15 residues.

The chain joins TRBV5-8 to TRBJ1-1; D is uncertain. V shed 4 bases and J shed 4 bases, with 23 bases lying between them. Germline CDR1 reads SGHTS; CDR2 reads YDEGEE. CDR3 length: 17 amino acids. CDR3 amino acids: CASSLPYLNTRVTEAFF. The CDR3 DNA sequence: TGTGCCAGCAGCCTACCTTACCTGAACACACGAGTCACTGAAGCTTTCTTT.